This TCR beta chain was observed in a study of T cells in Graves' hyperthyroidism and ophthalmopathy. This clonotype was seen repeatedly, ten times or more. Per the germline V gene, CDR1 is SQVTM and CDR2 is ANQGSEA. V was trimmed by 5 bases and J by 4 bases, leaving 5 bases between them. This CDR3 comprises 10 residues. The source material, RNA transcripts, was used to amplify TCR beta CDR3 regions. TCR CDR3 regions were first amplified by RT-PCR with HTBI primers. Each CDR3 protein gets one entry after TCRdb re-called the multiplex PCR reads with MiXCR. The table shows over 650,000 distinct CDR3 sequences, with approximately 42% occurring only once.

The sequence was obtained from an adult man with Graves' disease, either hyperthyroidism or ophthalmopathy (not recorded which). The chain combines TRBV29-1 with TRBJ1-1; no clear D. Sequenced input: peripheral blood or thyroid tissue (not recorded which). The chain's CDR3 is CSVKGTEAFF. CDR3 bases: TGCAGCGTTAAGGGCACTGAAGCTTTCTTT.